These T cell receptor beta chains were read from a single sample in a study of beta chain features in type 1 diabetes. Data came from immunoSEQ multiplex PCR; TCRdb stores just in-frame clones and leaves some out. The sample yields 350,000 to 450,000 clones, approximately 12% seen once. Sample: naive CD4+ T cells from blood. The receptors originated from a woman under 30 with type 1 diabetes. Both conserved end residues are part of each CDR3. The D gene is left open where the match is weak. Size is omitted from some rows. Given values are once, few, many or a class for expanded clones.

D	V	J	size	DNA	CDR3
.	TRBV4-3	TRBJ2-5	.	TGCGCCAGCAGCCTTCACCGTACCGGGGAGACCCAGTACTTC	CASSLHRTGETQYF
TRBD2	TRBV9	TRBJ2-3	few	TGTGCCAGCAGCGTCTCTAGCGGGCTACACACAGATACGCAGTATTTT	CASSVSSGLHTDTQYF
TRBD1	TRBV18	TRBJ2-7	.	TGTGCCAGCTCAACGGACAGGGGTAAGGTCTACGAGCAGTACTTC	CASSTDRGKVYEQYF
.	TRBV7-9	TRBJ1-1	.	TGTGCCAGCAGCTCGCTACAGGAAAGTGAAGCTTTCTTT	CASSSLQESEAFF
TRBD1	TRBV7-2	TRBJ1-1	few	TGTGCCAGCAGCTCGTCCGGGACAGGGTATAGAGCTTTCTTT	CASSSSGTGYRAFF
TRBD1	TRBV2	TRBJ1-5	few	TGTGCCAGCACCATCGGGACAGGGTTTCAGCCCCAGCATTTT	CASTIGTGFQPQHF
TRBD2	TRBV6-5	TRBJ2-7	few	TGTGCCAGCAGCCCCTGGACTAGCGGCTACGAGCAGTACTTC	CASSPWTSGYEQYF
TRBD2	TRBV7-8	TRBJ2-1	few	TGTGCCAGCAGCTTAGTTCGTCTAGCGGAGAATATCAATGAGCAGTTCTTC	CASSLVRLAENINEQFF
.	TRBV4-3	TRBJ1-1	.	TGCGCCAGCAGCCCCCAGGGGCACACTGAAGCTTTCTTT	CASSPQGHTEAFF
.	TRBV4-1	TRBJ2-1	.	TGCGCCAGCAGCAGAGCGGATTACAATGAGCAGTTCTTC	CASSRADYNEQFF
.	TRBV9	TRBJ2-4	.	TGTGCCAGCAGCGTAGCCTCGACCTATGAGGGGGTTACCAAAAACATTCAGTACTTC	CASSVASTYEGVTKNIQYF
.	TRBV27	TRBJ1-2	.	TGTGCCAGCAGTTCACAGCCTTCTAACTATGGCTACACCTTC	CASSSQPSNYGYTF
.	TRBV4-3	TRBJ1-6	.	TGCGCCAGCAGCCAAGAGGGCAGTAGCTCCTATAATTCACCCCTCCACTTT	CASSQEGSSSYNSPLHF
TRBD1	TRBV27	TRBJ2-6	.	TGTGCCAGCAGTGATATAGGACAGGGGAGGGATTGGCTCTCTGGGGCCAACGTCCTGACTTTC	CASSDIGQGRDWLSGANVLTF
TRBD2	TRBV18	TRBJ2-1	few	TGTGCCAGCTCACCTGGGAAGGGCGGGAGCTACAATGAGCAGTTCTTC	CASSPGKGGSYNEQFF
.	TRBV5-1	TRBJ2-7	.	TGCGCCAGCAGCGCCCAGGGTGAGCAGTACTTC	CASSAQGEQYF
.	TRBV30	TRBJ1-4	.	TGTGCCTGGAGTGCTTATGAAAAACTGTTTTTT	CAWSAYEKLFF
.	TRBV4-3	TRBJ2-1	few	TGCGCCAGCAGCCCCGGGAGTCCGAATGAGCAGTTCTTC	CASSPGSPNEQFF
TRBD2	TRBV5-1	TRBJ2-7	.	TGCGCCAGCAGCTTGGAAGCGGGAGCACCTTACGAGCAGTACTTC	CASSLEAGAPYEQYF
TRBD1	TRBV7-3	TRBJ2-2	.	TGTGCCAGCAGGCCAACAGGGGCGGCCGGGGAGCTGTTTTTT	CASRPTGAAGELFF
.	TRBV6-5	TRBJ2-5	.	TGTGCCATCGGACTACAGACCCAGTACTTC	CAIGLQTQYF
.	TRBV7-2	TRBJ2-7	.	TGTGCCAGCAGCGCAGGGGGGACCTCGGGCTGGGGCGAGCAGTACTTC	CASSAGGTSGWGEQYF
.	TRBV5-1	TRBJ2-1	.	TGCGCCAGCAGCTGGGGAGGGGGGACCTACAATGAGCAGTTCTTC	CASSWGGGTYNEQFF
TRBD2	TRBV30	TRBJ2-7	few	TGTGCCTGGAGTTTGTCTAGCGGGAGGGGGTACGAGCAGTACTTC	CAWSLSSGRGYEQYF
.	TRBV30	TRBJ1-2	few	TGTGCCTGGAGTGTACTGGCGGTTGGTGGCTACACCTTC	CAWSVLAVGGYTF
.	TRBV4-3	TRBJ1-2	few	TGCGCCAGCAGCCAAGGCGGGAATGGCTACACCTTC	CASSQGGNGYTF
.	TRBV28	TRBJ2-1	.	TGTGCCAGCGAGCGGGTAGGCTACAATGAGCAGTTCTTC	CASERVGYNEQFF
.	TRBV5-8	TRBJ2-2	.	TGTGCCAGCAGGCGGGGTCTAGCTGGCCGAACCGGGGAGCTGTTTTTT	CASRRGLAGRTGELFF
.	TRBV7-2	TRBJ2-5	.	TGTGCCAGCAGCCACCCTGCGGCCAATACCGAGACCCAGTACTTC	CASSHPAANTETQYF
.	TRBV30	TRBJ2-2	.	TGTGCCTGGAACAATCACGCGAACACCGGGGAGCTGTTTTTT	CAWNNHANTGELFF
.	TRBV15	TRBJ1-1	few	TGTGCCACCAGCAGATTCCGTGAAGCTTTCTTT	CATSRFREAFF
TRBD1	TRBV5-1	TRBJ2-1	.	TGCGCCAGCAGCCAGACAGGGACTGAGCAGTTCTTC	CASSQTGTEQFF
.	TRBV7-2	TRBJ2-7	.	TGTGCCAGCAGCTCCCAGGCTCTCGGTTTGTACGAGCAGTACTTC	CASSSQALGLYEQYF
TRBD2	TRBV6-6	TRBJ2-7	.	TGTGCCAGCAGCGCCGGGGGGAGCTCCTACGAGCAGTACTTC	CASSAGGSSYEQYF